A single sample gave rise to the 15 T cell receptor beta chains below, sequenced in a study of T cell responses to AZD1222 COVID-19 vaccine (dated by TCRdb to about 2021). The sample's time point label, decoded: baseline before first vaccination. Libraries were prepared through the immunoSEQ multiplex PCR assay. The clones in this table, taken by TCRdb from immuneACCESS, are in-frame only. Not every clone is retained; where verified, under half of the shortfall comes from an unresolved V gene, and the cause of the rest is unknown. This sample comprises 85,000 to 100,000 clones, approximately 91% of them detected only once. Of the sample, around 3.9% falls within the top ten clones. The material was peripheral blood, obtained on day 0 of AZD1222 vaccination. The receptors shown here come from an adult in good health.

CDR3 nucleotides: TGTGCCAGCAGCTTAGAGATTAGGGGCTTTCGGGAAAAACTGTTTTTT. Its translation is CASSLEIRGFREKLFF. V usage is TRBV7-2 and J usage is TRBJ1-4, with D possibly being TRBD1 (5 bases). V was pared by 1 base and J by 8 bases, with 17 bases between. The CDR3 covers 16 residues. The germline V gene encodes CDR1 SGHTA and CDR2 FQGNSA.

In this sample, this clone turned up a few times. The chain recombines TRBV6-2 or TRBV6-3 with TRBJ1-5; 7 bases fit TRBD1. Looked up from germline, CDR1 is MNHEY and CDR2 is SVGEGT. The CDR3 is 16 residues long. Germline trimming cut 3 bases from V and 4 bases from J; bases unmatched to any gene: 9. Written as DNA, the CDR3 is TGTGCCAGCAGTTATCATACAGGGGTATCTAATCAGCCCCAGCATTTT. Translation gives CASSYHTGVSNQPQHF.

CDR3 bases: TGTGCCAGCAGTGAAGGGCGTTGGGCCGGGGAGCTGTTTTTT. Translated: CASSEGRWAGELFF. The J gene is TRBJ2-2, the V gene TRBV2; D remains ambiguous. Germline loops: CDR1 SNHLY, CDR2 FYNNEI. This CDR3 has 14 amino acids. Trimming took off 1 base at V and 6 bases at J, with 9 bases between the two ends.

This clone was observed once. The chain combines TRBV15 with TRBJ1-5; a weak D match, TRBD1 (6 bases). V was clipped by 0 bases and J by 0 bases, with 12 bases between them. CDR1 LNHNV and CDR2 YYDKDF come from the germline V gene (reference sequence). The CDR3 sequence is 17 residues long. The CDR3 spells CATSRDKGGLSNQPQHF. CDR3 sequence (DNA): TGTGCCACCAGCAGAGATAAGGGGGGCCTTAGCAATCAGCCCCAGCATTTT.

The rearrangement links TRBV10-3 to TRBJ1-3; TRBD1 might be the D (5 bases). Germline V gives CDR1 ENHRY, CDR2 SYGVKD. The CDR3 is 15 residues long. V dropped 3 bases and J dropped 0 bases, with 9 bases sitting between them. CDR3 loop: CAISDGGNSGNTIYF. CDR3 DNA: TGTGCCATCAGTGACGGGGGAAACTCTGGAAACACCATATATTTT.

In DNA form, the CDR3 reads TGCGCCAGCAGCCAAGAGGCAGATCAGCCCCAGCATTTT. Translated: CASSQEADQPQHF. The chain carries TRBV4-3 and TRBJ1-5; D remains unclear. Germline V gene lookup returns CDR1 LGHNA and CDR2 YSLEER. With 0 bases removed from V and 5 bases from J, the gap between germline ends came to 5 bases. CDR3 size: 13 residues.

This clone occurred once. This sequence joins TRBV5-1 and TRBJ1-5; perhaps TRBD1 as D (5 bases). The CDR3 contains 15 residues. Germline V gives CDR1 SGHRS, CDR2 YFSETQ. Trimming removed 0 bases at V and 2 bases at J, with 9 bases between. Here the CDR3 reads CASSLEGIGNQPQHF. CDR3 nucleotides: TGCGCCAGCAGCTTGGAGGGGATAGGCAATCAGCCCCAGCATTTT. Drawing the rest from reference TRBV5-1 and TRBJ1-5, the complete variable domain is KAGVTQTPRYLIKTRGQQVTLSCSPISGHRSVSWYQQTPGQGLQFLFEYFSETQRNKGNFPGRFSGRQFSNSRSEMNVSTLELGDSALYLCASSLEGIGNQPQHFGDGTRLSIL.

J is TRBJ2-7 and V is TRBV7-2; 8 bases are a match to TRBD2. The CDR3 loop spans 16 amino acids. Germline lookup yields CDR1 SGHTA and CDR2 FQGNSA. J was trimmed by 2 bases and V by 2 bases; bases with no gene match: 8. Here the CDR3 reads CASSLFTLAGPYEQYF. In DNA form, the CDR3 reads TGTGCCAGCAGCTTATTTACTCTAGCGGGCCCCTACGAGCAGTACTTC.

This clone came up a few times. The chain employs TRBV14 and TRBJ2-2; tentative D call: TRBD1 (8 bases). Germline V lookup: CDR1 SGHDN, CDR2 FVKESK. This CDR3 has 15 amino acids. The V gene lost 3 bases and the J gene lost 4 bases, with 12 bases spanning the gap. The CDR3 DNA sequence: TGTGCCAGCAGCCATTACAGGGGGGGCACCGGGGAGCTGTTTTTT. Translating gives CASSHYRGGTGELFF.

The CDR3, as DNA: TGCGCCAGCAGCCCTAGCGGGGGGGCGGAGACCCAGTACTTC. Protein: CASSPSGGAETQYF. The chain has TRBV5-1 and TRBJ2-5, with 12 bases aligning to TRBD2. Trimming at V came to 4 bases and at J to 5 bases, leaving 3 bases not matched to a gene. The CDR3 consists of 14 residues. Germline values: CDR1 SGHRS, CDR2 YFSETQ.

The chain uses TRBV7-2 and TRBJ1-5; 10 bases agree with TRBD1. V lost 1 base, J lost 10 bases, and 7 bases stayed unmatched. Looked up from germline, CDR1 is SGHTA and CDR2 is FQGNSA. This CDR3 is built from 15 residues. The chain's CDR3 is CASSLEEGDRGPQHF. In nucleotides, the CDR3 is TGTGCCAGCAGCTTAGAGGAGGGGGACAGGGGTCCCCAGCATTTT.

V is TRBV24-1 and J is TRBJ1-2, with D possibly being TRBD1 (6 bases). Between the trimmed V and J ends, which lost 6 bases and 1 base, there was a span of 14 bases. CDR3 length equals 15 residues. Germline V gene data show CDR1 as KGHDR and CDR2 as SFDVKD. The CDR3 region is CATSPGRGYNYGYTF. The CDR3 DNA sequence: TGTGCCACCAGTCCCGGCAGGGGATATAACTATGGCTACACCTTC.

This chain links TRBV5-8 with TRBJ2-1; 11 bases agree with TRBD1. This CDR3 region has 15 residues. CDR1 is SGHTS, CDR2 YDEGEE, per germline. The ends lost 5 bases at V and 9 bases at J; junction bases unmatched: 10. CDR3 region: CASSLTGTGGFEQFF. The CDR3 nucleotides read TGTGCCAGCAGTTTAACCGGGACAGGGGGTTTTGAGCAGTTCTTC.

This clone was observed a handful of times. Other nucleotide sequences in the sample specify the same CDR3. The genes are TRBV29-1 and TRBJ1-1; D not resolved. Trimming took off 7 bases at V and 1 base at J, with 4 bases between the two ends. CDR3 length: 10 residues. Per germline, CDR1 SQVTM and CDR2 ANQGSEA. The CDR3 protein is CSAQNTEAFF. The DNA of the CDR3 is TGCAGCGCTCAGAACACTGAAGCTTTCTTT.

The chain has TRBV7-9 and TRBJ1-2, with D unresolved. Germline V gene data show CDR1 as SEHNR and CDR2 as FQNEAQ (reference sequence). V lost 1 base to trimming and J lost 2 bases, with 8 bases between them. There are 14 residues in the CDR3. DNA for the CDR3: TGTGCCAGCAGCTTAGGGAGGTTCAACTATGGCTACACCTTC. Residues: CASSLGRFNYGYTF. The full variable domain, completed using reference TRBV7-9 and TRBJ1-2, is DTGVSQNPRHKITKRGQNVTFRCDPISEHNRLYWYRQTLGQGPEFLTYFQNEAQLEKSRLLSDRFSAERPKGSFSTLEIQRTEQGDSAMYLCASSLGRFNYGYTFGSGTRLTVV.